Listed below are T cell receptor beta chains from one sample, sequenced in a study of T cell responses to AZD1222 COVID-19 vaccine. TCRdb's copy holds only in-frame clones and misses some; the assay was immunoSEQ multiplex PCR. The sample gives over 75,000 clones, 80% to 90% of which show up once; about 3.4% is in the top ten. Material: peripheral blood, obtained 28 days after the second AZD1222 dose. These receptor sequences come from an adult who received the AZD1222 COVID-19 vaccine. Each CDR3 is given with its conserved first and last residue. Each record gives: J gene, V gene, D gene, clone size, CDR3 DNA, CDR3 protein. A D gene is named only where the DNA matches it firmly. Clone size is shown for a subset of rows, as once, few, many or a class of expanded clone.

J: TRBJ2-7
V: TRBV28
D: NA
size: NA
DNA: TGTGCCAGCAGTTTGGGGTCCTACGAGCAGTACTTC
CDR3: CASSLGSYEQYF

J: TRBJ1-1
V: TRBV19
D: NA
size: NA
DNA: TGTGCCAGTAGAATGGGGGGCTCGGTCACTGAAGCTTTCTTT
CDR3: CASRMGGSVTEAFF

J: TRBJ2-3
V: TRBV19
D: NA
size: NA
DNA: TGTGCCAGTAGAAAAGGGACCCTGGGGGGCGCAGATACGCAGTATTTT
CDR3: CASRKGTLGGADTQYF

J: TRBJ1-4
V: TRBV27
D: NA
size: few
DNA: TGTGCCAGCAGGGACGGCACTGAGTCTAATGAAAAACTGTTTTTT
CDR3: CASRDGTESNEKLFF

J: TRBJ1-6
V: TRBV7-9
D: TRBD1
size: NA
DNA: TGTGCCAGCAGCTCGACAGGGGTCTATAATTCACCCCTCCACTTT
CDR3: CASSSTGVYNSPLHF

J: TRBJ1-5
V: TRBV29-1
D: TRBD1
size: NA
DNA: TGCAGCGTGGCGAAAGGGACAGGGAGAGGACAGCCCCAGCATTTT
CDR3: CSVAKGTGRGQPQHF

J: TRBJ1-3
V: TRBV5-4
D: NA
size: NA
DNA: TGTGCCAGCAGCTTGGGCCAGGGGTTTGGAAACACCATATATTTT
CDR3: CASSLGQGFGNTIYF

J: TRBJ1-1
V: TRBV18
D: TRBD1
size: once
DNA: TGTGCCAGCTCACCCAACACAGGGGAGAACACTGAAGCTTTCTTT
CDR3: CASSPNTGENTEAFF

J: TRBJ1-1
V: TRBV11-2
D: NA
size: NA
DNA: TGTGCCAGCAGCTTAACCGCAGGTGAAGCTTTCTTT
CDR3: CASSLTAGEAFF

J: TRBJ1-5
V: TRBV19
D: NA
size: once
DNA: TGTGCCAGTAGTATCCAATATCAGCCCCAGCATTTT
CDR3: CASSIQYQPQHF

J: TRBJ1-6
V: TRBV4-3
D: NA
size: NA
DNA: TGCGCCAGCAGCCAACACAGGTCGGATTCACCCCTCCACTTT
CDR3: CASSQHRSDSPLHF

J: TRBJ2-2
V: TRBV19
D: TRBD2
size: NA
DNA: TGTGCCGTCTCGGGACTAGCGCCAGAAGGGGAGCTGTTTTTT
CDR3: CAVSGLAPEGELFF

J: TRBJ1-6
V: TRBV30
D: NA
size: NA
DNA: TGTGCATCCGGGGGCAGGGGAAGCTCACCCCTCCACTTT
CDR3: CASGGRGSSPLHF

J: TRBJ1-3
V: TRBV30
D: TRBD1
size: NA
DNA: TGTGCCTGGAGTGGGACAGGGATGAGTTCTGGAAACACCATATATTTT
CDR3: CAWSGTGMSSGNTIYF

J: TRBJ1-2
V: TRBV9
D: TRBD1
size: NA
DNA: TGTGCCAGCAGCACAGACAGGGTTGGGAGCCCTTACACCTTC
CDR3: CASSTDRVGSPYTF

J: TRBJ1-1
V: TRBV19
D: NA
size: NA
DNA: TGTGCCAGTAGTCCACAACTGGGGGGAGCTTTCTTT
CDR3: CASSPQLGGAFF

J: TRBJ1-6
V: TRBV7-8
D: NA
size: NA
DNA: TGTGCCAGCAGGCCGACCCGGAATTCACCCCTCCACTTT
CDR3: CASRPTRNSPLHF

J: TRBJ1-2
V: TRBV6-1
D: NA
size: NA
DNA: TGTGCCAGCAGTGAATGGGGCACGGTGCCAGGCTACACCTTC
CDR3: CASSEWGTVPGYTF